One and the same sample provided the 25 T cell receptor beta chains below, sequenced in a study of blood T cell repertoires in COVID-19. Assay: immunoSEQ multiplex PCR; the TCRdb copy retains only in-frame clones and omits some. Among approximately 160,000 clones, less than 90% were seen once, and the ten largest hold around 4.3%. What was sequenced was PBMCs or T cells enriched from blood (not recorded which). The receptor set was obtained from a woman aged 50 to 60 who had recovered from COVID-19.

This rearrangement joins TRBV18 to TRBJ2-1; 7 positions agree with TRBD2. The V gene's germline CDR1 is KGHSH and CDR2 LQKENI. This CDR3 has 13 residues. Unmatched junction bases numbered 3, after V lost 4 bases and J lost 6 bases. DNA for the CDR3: TGTGCCAGCTCACGGGCGGGAGCCAATGAGCAGTTCTTC. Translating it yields CASSRAGANEQFF. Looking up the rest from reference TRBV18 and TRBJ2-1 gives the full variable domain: NAGVMQNPRHLVRRRGQEARLRCSPMKGHSHVYWYRQLPEEGLKFMVYLQKENIIDESGMPKERFSAEFPKEGPSILRIQQVVRGDSAAYFCASSRAGANEQFFGPGTRLTVL.

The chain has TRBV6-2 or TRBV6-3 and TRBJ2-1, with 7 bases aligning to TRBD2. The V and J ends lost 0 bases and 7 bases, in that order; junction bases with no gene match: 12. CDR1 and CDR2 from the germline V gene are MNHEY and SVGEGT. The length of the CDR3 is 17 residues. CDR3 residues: CASSYSVGQRDVNEQFF. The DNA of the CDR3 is TGTGCCAGCAGTTACTCAGTGGGCCAGCGGGATGTAAATGAGCAGTTCTTC.

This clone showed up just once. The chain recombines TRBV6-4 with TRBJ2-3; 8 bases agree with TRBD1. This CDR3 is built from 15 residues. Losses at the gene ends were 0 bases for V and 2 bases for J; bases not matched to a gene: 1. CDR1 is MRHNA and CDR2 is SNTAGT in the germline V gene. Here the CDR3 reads CASSDSQGATDTQYF. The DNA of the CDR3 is TGTGCCAGCAGTGACTCGCAGGGGGCCACAGATACGCAGTATTTT.

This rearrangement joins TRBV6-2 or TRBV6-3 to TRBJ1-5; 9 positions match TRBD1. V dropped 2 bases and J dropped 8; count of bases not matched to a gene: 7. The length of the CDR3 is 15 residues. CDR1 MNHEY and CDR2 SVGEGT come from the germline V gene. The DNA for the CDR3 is TGTGCCAGCAGTTACCCGGGACAGGGAGAAGAGCCCCAGCATTTT. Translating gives CASSYPGQGEEPQHF.

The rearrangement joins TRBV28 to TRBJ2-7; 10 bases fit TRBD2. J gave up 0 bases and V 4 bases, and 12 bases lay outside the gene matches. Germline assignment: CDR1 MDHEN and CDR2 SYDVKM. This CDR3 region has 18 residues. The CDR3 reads CASSSDHPGLATSYEQYV. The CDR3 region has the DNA TGTGCCAGCAGTTCCGATCACCCGGGACTAGCGACCTCCTACGAGCAGTACGTC.

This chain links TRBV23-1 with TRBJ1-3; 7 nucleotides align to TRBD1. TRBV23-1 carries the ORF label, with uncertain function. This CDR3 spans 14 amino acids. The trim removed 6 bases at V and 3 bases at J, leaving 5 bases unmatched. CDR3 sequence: CASRRGLGGNTIYF. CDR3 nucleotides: TGCGCCAGCAGGAGGGGGCTCGGTGGAAACACCATATATTTT.

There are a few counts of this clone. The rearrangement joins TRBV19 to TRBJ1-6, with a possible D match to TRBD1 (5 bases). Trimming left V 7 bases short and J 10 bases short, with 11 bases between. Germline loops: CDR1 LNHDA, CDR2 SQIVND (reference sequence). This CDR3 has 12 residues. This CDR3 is CASNGGRSPLHF. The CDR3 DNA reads TGTGCCAGTAACGGGGGACGCTCACCCCTCCACTTT.

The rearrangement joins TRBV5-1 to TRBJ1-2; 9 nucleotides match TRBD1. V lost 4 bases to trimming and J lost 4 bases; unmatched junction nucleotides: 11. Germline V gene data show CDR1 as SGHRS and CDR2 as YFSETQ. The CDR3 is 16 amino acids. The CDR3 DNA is TGCGCCAGCAGCCCCTTACCGGGACAGGGAACCTATGGCTACACCTTC. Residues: CASSPLPGQGTYGYTF. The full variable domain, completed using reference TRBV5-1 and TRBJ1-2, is KAGVTQTPRYLIKTRGQQVTLSCSPISGHRSVSWYQQTPGQGLQFLFEYFSETQRNKGNFPGRFSGRQFSNSRSEMNVSTLELGDSALYLCASSPLPGQGTYGYTFGSGTRLTVV.

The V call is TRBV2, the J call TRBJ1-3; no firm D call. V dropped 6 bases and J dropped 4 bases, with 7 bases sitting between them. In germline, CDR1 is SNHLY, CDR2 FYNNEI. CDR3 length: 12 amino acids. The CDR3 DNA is TGTGCCAGCAGGGGAGAGGGAAACACCATATATTTT. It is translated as CASRGEGNTIYF.

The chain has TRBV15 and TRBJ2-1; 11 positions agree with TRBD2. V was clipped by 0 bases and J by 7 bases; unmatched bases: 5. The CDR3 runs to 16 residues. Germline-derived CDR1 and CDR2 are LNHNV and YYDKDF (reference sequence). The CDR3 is CATSREGGTSGNEQFF. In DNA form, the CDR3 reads TGTGCCACCAGCAGAGAAGGGGGGACTAGCGGAAATGAGCAGTTCTTC. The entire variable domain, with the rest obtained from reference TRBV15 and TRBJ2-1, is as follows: DAMVIQNPRYQVTQFGKPVTLSCSQTLNHNVMYWYQQKSSQAPKLLFHYYDKDFNNEADTPDNFQSRRPNTSFCFLDIRSPGLGDTAMYLCATSREGGTSGNEQFFGPGTRLTVL.

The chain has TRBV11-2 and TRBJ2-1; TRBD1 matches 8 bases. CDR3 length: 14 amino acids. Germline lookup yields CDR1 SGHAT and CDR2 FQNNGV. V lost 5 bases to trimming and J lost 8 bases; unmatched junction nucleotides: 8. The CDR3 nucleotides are TGTGCCAGCAGCGGGGACAGGTCAGGAGATGAGCAGTTCTTC. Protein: CASSGDRSGDEQFF.

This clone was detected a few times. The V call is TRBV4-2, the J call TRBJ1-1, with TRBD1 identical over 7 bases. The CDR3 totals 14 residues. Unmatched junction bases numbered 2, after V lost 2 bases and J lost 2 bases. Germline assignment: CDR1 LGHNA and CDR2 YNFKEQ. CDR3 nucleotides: TGTGCCAGCAGCCAAAGGGACAGAAACACTGAAGCTTTCTTT. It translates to CASSQRDRNTEAFF.

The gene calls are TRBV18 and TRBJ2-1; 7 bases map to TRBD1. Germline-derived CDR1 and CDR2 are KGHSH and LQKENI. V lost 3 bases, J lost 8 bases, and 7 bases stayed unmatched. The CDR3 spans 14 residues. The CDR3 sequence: CASSPGTARDEQFF. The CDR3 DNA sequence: TGTGCCAGCTCACCGGGGACAGCCCGCGATGAGCAGTTCTTC.

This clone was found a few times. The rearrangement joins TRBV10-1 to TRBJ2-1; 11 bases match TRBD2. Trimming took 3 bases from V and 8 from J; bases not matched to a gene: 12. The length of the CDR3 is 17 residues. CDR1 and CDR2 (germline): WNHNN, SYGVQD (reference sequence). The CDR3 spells CASSDLMTSGTSDEQFF. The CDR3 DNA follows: TGCGCCAGCAGTGACCTGATGACTAGCGGGACATCGGATGAGCAGTTCTTC.

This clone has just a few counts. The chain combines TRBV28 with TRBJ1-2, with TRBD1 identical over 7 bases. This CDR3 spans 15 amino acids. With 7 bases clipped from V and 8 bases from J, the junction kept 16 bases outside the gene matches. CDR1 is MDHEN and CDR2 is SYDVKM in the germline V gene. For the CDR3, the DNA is TGTGCCAGCACAGGGGGGATTTTTACCTCGCGGGGCTACACCTTC. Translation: CASTGGIFTSRGYTF.

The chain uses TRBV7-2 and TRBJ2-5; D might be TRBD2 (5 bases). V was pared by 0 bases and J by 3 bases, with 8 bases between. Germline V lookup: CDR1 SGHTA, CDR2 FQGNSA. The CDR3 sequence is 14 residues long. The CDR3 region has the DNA TGTGCCAGCAGCTTAGCGCGGGCTGAAGAGACCCAGTACTTC. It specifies CASSLARAEETQYF.

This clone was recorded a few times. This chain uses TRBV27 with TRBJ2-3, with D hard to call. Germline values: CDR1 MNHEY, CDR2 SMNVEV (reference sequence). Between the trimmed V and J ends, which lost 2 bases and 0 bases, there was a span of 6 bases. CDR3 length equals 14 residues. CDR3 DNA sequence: TGTGCCAGCAGTTTAATGACTAGCACAGATACGCAGTATTTT. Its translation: CASSLMTSTDTQYF.

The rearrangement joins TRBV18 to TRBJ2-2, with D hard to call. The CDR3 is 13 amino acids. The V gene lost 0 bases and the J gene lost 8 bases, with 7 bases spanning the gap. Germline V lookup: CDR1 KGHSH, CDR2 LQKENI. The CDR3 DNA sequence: TGTGCCAGCTCACCACCGAGCTCAGGGGAGCTGTTTTTT. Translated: CASSPPSSGELFF.

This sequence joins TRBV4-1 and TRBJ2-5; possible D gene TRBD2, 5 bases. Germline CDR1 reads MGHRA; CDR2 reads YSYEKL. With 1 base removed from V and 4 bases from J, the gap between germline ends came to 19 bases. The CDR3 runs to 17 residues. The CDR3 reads CASSQGLQLGVAETQYF. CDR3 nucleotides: TGCGCCAGCAGCCAAGGACTACAGCTCGGGGTCGCAGAGACCCAGTACTTC.

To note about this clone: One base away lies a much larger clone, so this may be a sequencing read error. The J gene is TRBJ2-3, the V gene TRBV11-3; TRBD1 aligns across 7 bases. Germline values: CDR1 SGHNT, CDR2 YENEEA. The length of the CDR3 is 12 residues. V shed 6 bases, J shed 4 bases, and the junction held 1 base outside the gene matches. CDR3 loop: CASSDRADTQYF. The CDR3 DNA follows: TGTGCCAGCAGTGACAGGGCAGATACGCAGTATTTT.

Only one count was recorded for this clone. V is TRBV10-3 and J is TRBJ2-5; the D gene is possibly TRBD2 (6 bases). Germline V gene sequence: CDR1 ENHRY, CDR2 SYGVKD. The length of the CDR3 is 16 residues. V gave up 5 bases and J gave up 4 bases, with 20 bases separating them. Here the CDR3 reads CAISRRDSADGETQYF. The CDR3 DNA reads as TGTGCCATCAGTAGGAGGGACTCGGCGGATGGAGAGACCCAGTACTTC.

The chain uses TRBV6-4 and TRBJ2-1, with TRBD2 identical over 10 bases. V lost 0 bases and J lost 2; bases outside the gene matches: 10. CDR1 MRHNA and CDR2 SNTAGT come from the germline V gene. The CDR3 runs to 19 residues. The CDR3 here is CASSDSTGRSGGAYNEQFF. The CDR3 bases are TGTGCCAGCAGTGACTCCACGGGGAGAAGCGGGGGGGCCTACAATGAGCAGTTCTTC.

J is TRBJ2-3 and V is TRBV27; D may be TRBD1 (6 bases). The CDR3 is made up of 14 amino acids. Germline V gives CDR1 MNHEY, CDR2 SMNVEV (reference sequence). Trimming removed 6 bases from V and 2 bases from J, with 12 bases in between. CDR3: CASRLGHSTDTQYF. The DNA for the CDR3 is TGTGCCAGCAGGTTGGGACACTCCACAGATACGCAGTATTTT.

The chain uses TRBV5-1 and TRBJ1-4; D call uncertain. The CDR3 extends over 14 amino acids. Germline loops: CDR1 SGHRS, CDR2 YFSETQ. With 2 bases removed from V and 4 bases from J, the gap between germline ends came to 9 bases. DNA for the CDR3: TGCGCCAGCAGCTTATCGACTGGTAATGAAAAACTGTTTTTT. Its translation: CASSLSTGNEKLFF.

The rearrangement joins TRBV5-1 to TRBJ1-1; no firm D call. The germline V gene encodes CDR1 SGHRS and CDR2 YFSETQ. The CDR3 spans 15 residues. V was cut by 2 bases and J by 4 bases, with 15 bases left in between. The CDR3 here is CASSLDPGIGTEAFF. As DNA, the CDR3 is TGCGCCAGCAGCTTAGATCCGGGGATTGGCACTGAAGCTTTCTTT.